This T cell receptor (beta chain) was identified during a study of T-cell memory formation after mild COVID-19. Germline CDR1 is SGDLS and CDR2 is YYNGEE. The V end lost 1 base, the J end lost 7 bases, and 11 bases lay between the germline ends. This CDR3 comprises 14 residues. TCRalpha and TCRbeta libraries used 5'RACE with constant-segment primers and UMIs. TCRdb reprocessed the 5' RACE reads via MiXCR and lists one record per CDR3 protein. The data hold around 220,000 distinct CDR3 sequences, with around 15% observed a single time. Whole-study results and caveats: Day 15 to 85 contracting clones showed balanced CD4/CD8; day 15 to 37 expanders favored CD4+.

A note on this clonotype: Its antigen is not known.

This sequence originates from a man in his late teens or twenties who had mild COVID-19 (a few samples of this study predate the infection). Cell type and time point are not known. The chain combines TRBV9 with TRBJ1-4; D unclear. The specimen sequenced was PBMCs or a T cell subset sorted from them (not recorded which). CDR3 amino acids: CASSVNFRSEKLFF. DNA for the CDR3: TGTGCCAGCAGCGTAAATTTCAGGAGTGAAAAACTGTTTTTT. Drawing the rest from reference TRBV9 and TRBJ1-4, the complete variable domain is DSGVTQTPKHLITATGQRVTLRCSPRSGDLSVYWYQQSLDQGLQFLIQYYNGEERAKGNILERFSAQQFPDLHSELNLSSLELGDSALYFCASSVNFRSEKLFFGSGTQLSVL.